This T cell receptor beta chain was identified during a study of blood T cells in healthy people across ages. Caucasian, healthy and from Russia, the donors were aged between about 6 and 90. A second PCR of 7 to 11 cycles used a sample-barcoded 5' primer and a J-beta primer mix. MiXCR, run by TCRdb on the 5' RACE reads, gives a single entry per CDR3 protein. In the table there are about 730,000 distinct CDR3 sequences, 35% to 45% of which are singletons. A few counts support this clonotype. Sequenced sample: blood. This sequence was found in a woman aged 55-69 years in good health.

In nucleotides, the CDR3 is TGTGCCAGCAGTTTAGCTACAGGGGGCAGGGAGACCCAGTACTTC. This sequence encodes CASSLATGGRETQYF. The V call is TRBV27, the J call TRBJ2-5; 9 positions match TRBD1. This CDR3 comprises 15 residues. The ends lost 2 bases at V and 5 bases at J; junction bases unmatched: 6. The germline V gene has CDR1 MNHEY and CDR2 SMNVEV (reference sequence).